This entry lists 29 T cell receptor beta chains sequenced from one sample in a study of Tregs in tolerant kidney transplant recipients. Method: immunoSEQ multiplex PCR; TCRdb's copy keeps in-frame clones and lacks some. This table holds 75,000 to 85,000 clones, about 91% found once. Sequences were derived from Tregs from blood, sampled before the transplant. All receptors come from a human donor who received a combined kidney and bone marrow transplant.

V gene TRBV28 combines with J gene TRBJ2-2; TRBD2 aligns across 10 bases. V trimming: 6 bases; J trimming: 7 bases; junction bases outside the gene matches: 5. The CDR3 runs to 14 residues. The germline V gene has CDR1 MDHEN and CDR2 SYDVKM. In DNA form, the CDR3 reads TGTGCCAGCAGGGTTAGCGGGAGGCACGGGGAGCTGTTTTTT. Amino acid sequence: CASRVSGRHGELFF.

J is TRBJ2-3 and V is TRBV7-3, with D unclear. The CDR3 has 14 amino acids. The V and J ends lost 5 bases and 3 bases respectively, with 12 bases between them. Germline V gives CDR1 SGHTA, CDR2 FQGTGA. In DNA form, the CDR3 reads TGTGCCAGCAGCGTTGACCTTGGGACAGATACGCAGTATTTT. Amino acid sequence: CASSVDLGTDTQYF.

The chain couples TRBV9 to TRBJ2-3; 7 bases are a match to TRBD2. Germline loops: CDR1 SGDLS, CDR2 YYNGEE. The trim removed 4 bases at V and 0 bases at J, leaving 5 bases unmatched. The CDR3 contains 15 residues. The CDR3, as DNA: TGTGCCAGCAGCACCCAAGCGGGGAGCACAGATACGCAGTATTTT. This gives the protein CASSTQAGSTDTQYF.

V and J are TRBV4-2 and TRBJ2-1; 8 bases are shared with TRBD2. V lost 1 base to trimming and J lost 7 bases; unmatched junction nucleotides: 6. The germline gives CDR1 LGHNA, CDR2 YNFKEQ. This CDR3 contains 15 residues. The CDR3 coding sequence is TGTGCCAGCAGCCAAGTGAGCGGGGGTTGGAATGAGCAGTTCTTC. It is translated as CASSQVSGGWNEQFF.

A note on this clone: Other nucleotide sequences in the sample specify the same CDR3. V usage is TRBV10-3 and J usage is TRBJ2-2, with 7 bases matching TRBD1. The V gene's germline CDR1 is ENHRY and CDR2 SYGVKD. The CDR3 is 14 amino acids. Germline trimming cut 5 bases from V and 3 bases from J; bases unmatched to any gene: 3. The chain's CDR3 is CAISYTGDTGELFF. As DNA, the CDR3 is TGTGCCATCAGTTACACAGGGGACACCGGGGAGCTGTTTTTT.

This clone was counted a single time. The chain links TRBV19 to TRBJ2-5; no firm D call. The CDR3 contains 13 residues. Between the trimmed V and J ends, which lost 4 bases and 3 bases, there was a span of 9 bases. Germline V gives CDR1 LNHDA, CDR2 SQIVND (reference sequence). The CDR3 coding sequence is TGTGCCAGTAGTACCCGGGCGGAAGAGACCCAGTACTTC. It codes for CASSTRAEETQYF.

CDR3 sequence reads: CASSYGTDYEQYF. DNA of the CDR3: TGTGCCAGCAGCTATGGGACCGACTACGAGCAGTACTTC. The chain carries TRBV5-6 and TRBJ2-7; D assignment may be TRBD1 or TRBD2 (5 bases each). The germline gives CDR1 SGHDT, CDR2 YYEEEE. This CDR3 spans 13 amino acids. V was clipped by 3 bases and J by 3 bases, with 10 bases between them.

This rearrangement joins TRBV19 to TRBJ2-7; D may be TRBD1 (6 bases). V was trimmed by 4 bases and J by 3 bases, leaving 13 bases between them. Germline-derived CDR1 and CDR2 are LNHDA and SQIVND (reference sequence). This CDR3 contains 14 residues. CDR3 in DNA: TGTGCCAGTAGTAGTACAGGGATACTCTACGAGCAGTACTTC. This sequence encodes CASSSTGILYEQYF.

The rearrangement links TRBV11-1 to TRBJ2-7; possible D gene TRBD2, 5 bases. CDR3 size: 14 residues. Trimming left V 0 bases short and J 2 bases short, with 8 bases between. The V gene's germline CDR1 is SGHAT and CDR2 FQDESV (reference sequence). CDR3 region: CASSLAPGTYEQYF. The CDR3 DNA reads TGTGCCAGCAGCTTAGCCCCGGGAACCTACGAGCAGTACTTC.

V usage is TRBV4-2 and J usage is TRBJ1-3; 7 bases align to TRBD1. V trimming: 0 bases; J trimming: 0 bases; junction bases outside the gene matches: 8. Germline V lookup: CDR1 LGHNA, CDR2 YNFKEQ. The CDR3 is 18 residues long. Here the CDR3 DNA reads TGTGCCAGCAGCCAAGATCCCGACAGGGCTAGCTCTGGAAACACCATATATTTT. It is translated as CASSQDPDRASSGNTIYF.

This chain links TRBV20-1 with TRBJ2-5; D is ambiguous. Germline V gene lookup returns CDR1 DFQATT and CDR2 SNEGSKA (reference sequence). The CDR3 has 11 amino acids. Between the trimmed V and J ends, which lost 3 bases and 3 bases, there was a span of 5 bases. CDR3: CSARREETQYF. The CDR3 region has the DNA TGCAGTGCTAGGCGAGAAGAGACCCAGTACTTC.

The CDR3 bases are TGTGCCAGCAGTACTTTCTACAGGGGTAACACTGAAGCTTTCTTT. This sequence encodes CASSTFYRGNTEAFF. This chain connects TRBV6-5 to TRBJ1-1, with 7 bases aligning to TRBD1. CDR3 size: 15 residues. After removal of 5 bases from V and 2 bases from J, the junction contained 8 bases not matched to a gene. Germline values: CDR1 MNHEY, CDR2 SVGAGI.

V usage is TRBV28 and J usage is TRBJ1-1; the D is unclear. The CDR3 runs to 14 residues. The germline V gene has CDR1 MDHEN and CDR2 SYDVKM. Deletions cut 7 bases from V and 8 bases from J, with 20 bases between. The CDR3 reads CASMSPPRVDEAFF. The CDR3 DNA is TGTGCCAGCATGAGCCCCCCCCGTGTGGACGAAGCTTTCTTT.

This clone turned up a few times. This chain joins TRBV14 and TRBJ2-7; tentative D call: TRBD2 (5 bases). Per the germline V gene, CDR1 is SGHDN and CDR2 is FVKESK. Trimming removed 0 bases at V and 3 bases at J, with 9 bases between. This CDR3 region has 14 residues. The CDR3 DNA follows: TGTGCCAGCAGCCAAGATGAGGGAAACTACGAGCAGTACTTC. Its translation: CASSQDEGNYEQYF.

J is TRBJ2-3 and V is TRBV29-1, with TRBD2 matching over 9 bases. J lost 0 bases, V lost 4 bases, and 2 bases had no gene match. Germline values: CDR1 SQVTM, CDR2 ANQGSEA. This CDR3 comprises 14 residues. CDR3 region: CSVGTSASTDTQYF. Written as DNA, the CDR3 is TGCAGCGTTGGGACTAGCGCCAGCACAGATACGCAGTATTTT.

The CDR3 region is CASSPSFDRVDGYTF. CDR3 bases: TGTGCCAGCTCACCCTCCTTCGACAGGGTGGATGGCTACACCTTC. The rearrangement joins TRBV18 to TRBJ1-2; 7 bases map to TRBD1. V shed 3 bases and J 6 bases; nucleotides not matched to a gene: 10. Germline loops: CDR1 KGHSH, CDR2 LQKENI. This CDR3 is built from 15 residues.

The chain combines TRBV27 with TRBJ2-1, with D perhaps given as TRBD1 or TRBD2 (5 bases each). The V end lost 8 bases, the J end lost 4 bases, and 15 bases lay between the germline ends. This CDR3 has 14 amino acids. Germline CDR1 MNHEY, CDR2 SMNVEV (reference sequence). CDR3 residues: CASARVGVYNEQFF. CDR3 sequence (DNA): TGTGCCAGCGCCCGCGTGGGGGTTTACAATGAGCAGTTCTTC.

V is TRBV29-1 and J is TRBJ1-1, with a possible D match to TRBD1 (5 bases). Germline V gene lookup returns CDR1 SQVTM and CDR2 ANQGSEA. V was shortened by 8 bases and J by 6 bases, with 16 bases between the two germline ends. This CDR3 region has 12 residues. The DNA for the CDR3 is TGCAGCTTCATCAGGGTAGGCGCTGAAGCTTTCTTT. The encoded protein is CSFIRVGAEAFF.

The V gene is TRBV2, the J gene TRBJ2-3, with D possibly being TRBD2 (5 bases). CDR1 is SNHLY and CDR2 is FYNNEI in the germline V gene. There are 15 residues in the CDR3. The V end lost 6 bases, the J end lost 6 bases, and 19 bases lay between the germline ends. DNA of the CDR3: TGTGCCAGCAGCGAGGAGGACTCCGGTTGGGATACGCAGTATTTT. This translates into CASSEEDSGWDTQYF.

The V gene is TRBV5-1, the J gene TRBJ2-3, with 11 nucleotides matching TRBD2. The CDR3 loop spans 16 amino acids. CDR1 is SGHRS and CDR2 is YFSETQ in the germline V gene. V dropped 4 bases and J dropped 1; count of bases not matched to a gene: 5. CDR3 DNA sequence: TGCGCCAGCAGCACCGGGACTAGCGGACGCACAGATACGCAGTATTTT. The encoded protein is CASSTGTSGRTDTQYF.

This clone was seen just once. The chain links TRBV6-5 to TRBJ2-3; no reliable D call. V shed 2 bases and J shed 0 bases, with 9 bases lying between them. Germline loops: CDR1 MNHEY, CDR2 SVGAGI. This CDR3 spans 15 amino acids. For the CDR3, the DNA is TGTGCCAGCAGTTACGATGGTTGGAGCACAGATACGCAGTATTTT. Protein sequence: CASSYDGWSTDTQYF.

The chain recombines TRBV6-6 with TRBJ1-6, with D hard to call. The CDR3 contains 16 residues. Germline CDR1 and CDR2: MNHNY and SVGAGI (reference sequence). Trimming removed 6 bases from V and 7 bases from J, with 19 bases in between. This chain's CDR3 is CASSQSVGVGNSPLHF. The CDR3 DNA follows: TGTGCCAGCAGCCAATCGGTCGGGGTCGGCAATTCACCCCTCCACTTT.

The V call is TRBV2, the J call TRBJ2-4, with a possible D match to TRBD2 (6 bases). Looked up from germline, CDR1 is SNHLY and CDR2 is FYNNEI. The germline V and J ends were trimmed by 3 bases and 4 bases, with 7 bases remaining between them. This CDR3 has 13 amino acids. CDR3 amino acids: CASSEEGKNIQYF. The CDR3 DNA reads as TGTGCCAGCAGTGAGGAGGGGAAAAACATTCAGTACTTC.

The V call is TRBV5-5, the J call TRBJ1-1, with TRBD1 identical over 7 bases. The CDR3 runs to 13 residues. Germline loops: CDR1 SGHKS, CDR2 YYEKEE (reference sequence). Trimming at V came to 2 bases and at J to 3 bases, leaving 1 base not matched to a gene. CDR3: CASSFQGDTEAFF. The CDR3 coding sequence is TGTGCCAGCAGCTTCCAGGGGGACACTGAAGCTTTCTTT.

The chain combines TRBV19 with TRBJ1-5, with a tentative D call TRBD1 (6 bases). V lost 1 base, J lost 6 bases, and 10 bases lay in between. This CDR3 has 14 residues. CDR1 and CDR2 (germline): LNHDA, SQIVND (reference sequence). The CDR3 here is CASSIVGATQPQHF. As DNA, the CDR3 is TGTGCCAGTAGTATAGTGGGGGCAACTCAGCCCCAGCATTTT.

The chain has TRBV7-2 and TRBJ2-5, with D maybe TRBD1 (6 bases). The V gene lost 5 bases and the J gene lost 10 bases, with 11 bases spanning the gap. Germline CDR1 SGHTA, CDR2 FQGNSA. This CDR3 has 11 amino acids. The CDR3 loop is CASSPGQIQYF. For the CDR3, the DNA is TGTGCCAGCAGCCCCGGACAGATCCAGTACTTC.

The chain is built from TRBV5-1 and TRBJ1-4, with 9 bases lining up with TRBD1. Germline V gene data show CDR1 as SGHRS and CDR2 as YFSETQ. The CDR3 covers 15 residues. The J segment lost 3 bases and the V segment lost 1 base, leaving 1 base of the junction unmatched. The CDR3 DNA is TGCGCCAGCAGCTTGACAGGGGGCTCTAATGAAAAACTGTTTTTT. Its protein product is CASSLTGGSNEKLFF.

Concerning this clone: This same CDR3 is encoded by further DNA sequences in the sample. The rearrangement links TRBV18 to TRBJ1-1; D perhaps matches TRBD1 (5 bases). Per germline, CDR1 KGHSH and CDR2 LQKENI. V was pared by 2 bases and J by 4 bases, with 8 bases between. The CDR3 sequence is 13 residues long. The CDR3 sequence is CASSPLGGTEAFF. CDR3 in DNA: TGTGCCAGCTCACCATTGGGGGGCACTGAAGCTTTCTTT.

The V gene is TRBV11-2, the J gene TRBJ2-7; no definite D call. V was clipped by 2 bases and J by 0 bases, with 8 bases between them. The germline V gene has CDR1 SGHAT and CDR2 FQNNGV. The CDR3 has 14 residues. The CDR3 here is CASSLPGSSYEQYF. The CDR3 bases are TGTGCCAGCAGCTTACCGGGCAGCTCCTACGAGCAGTACTTC.